The next 6 T cell receptor beta chains were all read from a single sample in a study of blood T cell repertoires in COVID-19. Sequenced by immunoSEQ multiplex PCR; TCRdb stores in-frame clones only, minus some. This sample has 89,000 or so clones, with around 92% found just once. The sample taken for sequencing was peripheral blood. The receptor source for this set is a man in his forties or fifties with COVID-19, enrolled during active disease.

V gene TRBV18 combines with J gene TRBJ2-4, with D possibly being TRBD1 (5 bases). CDR1 is KGHSH, CDR2 LQKENI, per germline. There are 14 residues in the CDR3. Trimming pared 0 bases from V and 7 bases from J, leaving 10 bases between. CDR3: CASSPPGNRNIQYF. In DNA, the CDR3 is TGTGCCAGCTCACCACCAGGAAACAGGAACATTCAGTACTTC.

The genes are TRBV27 and TRBJ1-2; D call uncertain. The CDR3 totals 15 residues. Trimming removed 2 bases from V and 2 bases from J, with 12 bases in between. Germline V gene lookup returns CDR1 MNHEY and CDR2 SMNVEV (reference sequence). This chain's CDR3 is CASSLREGQNYGYTF. Here the CDR3 DNA reads TGTGCCAGCAGTTTAAGGGAGGGCCAAAACTATGGCTACACCTTC.

V and J are TRBV6-2 or TRBV6-3 and TRBJ2-3; 9 bases line up with TRBD2. V lost 2 bases to trimming and J lost 7 bases; unmatched junction nucleotides: 7. Germline CDR1 and CDR2: MNHEY and SVGEGT. The CDR3 length is 15 residues. The CDR3 is CASSYPSLAGYTQYF. The CDR3, as DNA: TGTGCCAGCAGTTACCCCTCTCTAGCGGGGTATACGCAGTATTTT.

This chain's CDR3 is CASSLTPSDQETQYF. The CDR3 DNA is TGTGCCAGCAGCTTAACGCCGAGCGACCAAGAGACCCAGTACTTC. The J gene is TRBJ2-5, the V gene TRBV7-3; D remains ambiguous. The CDR3 contains 15 residues. Deletions cut 0 bases from V and 0 bases from J, with 8 bases between. The V gene's germline CDR1 is SGHTA and CDR2 FQGTGA.

CDR3 DNA sequence: TGTGCCAGCAGCCAAGTCTTCGCAGGGTTAAACCCCTACGAGCAGTACTTC. Translated: CASSQVFAGLNPYEQYF. The V call is TRBV3-1 (or the pseudogene TRBV3-2), the J call TRBJ2-7; possibly TRBD1 for D (5 bases). V was clipped by 1 base and J by 2 bases, with 18 bases between them. This CDR3 region has 17 residues. The germline gives CDR1 LGHDT, CDR2 YNNKEL (reference sequence).

The chain links TRBV10-3 to TRBJ1-1, with D possibly TRBD1 on 5 matching bases. This CDR3 spans 13 amino acids. CDR1 and CDR2 (germline): ENHRY, SYGVKD. Trimming took 5 bases from V and 1 from J, leaving 8 bases between them. The DNA for the CDR3 is TGTGCCATCAGTATTACAGGGAACACTGAAGCTTTCTTT. It yields the protein CAISITGNTEAFF.